These T cell receptor beta chains were read from a single sample in a study of cytomegalovirus exposure and HLA in healthy donors. Profiling relied on immunoSEQ multiplex PCR, and the TCRdb table lists in-frame clones only, not all of them. The table lists approximately 150,000 clones, approximately 81% of them singletons, with around 0.93% in the top ten. Sequencing was done on a sample of PBMCs. The receptors come from a man aged 25 to 40 in good health and CMV-seronegative. The CDR3 runs from the conserved cysteine through the conserved F or W. Fields, in order: D gene, J gene, clone size, V gene, CDR3 protein, CDR3 DNA. D genes are given only for firm matches. Size is omitted from some rows. Given values are once, few, many or a class for expanded clones.

D gene: -
J gene: TRBJ2-2
clone size: -
V gene: TRBV28
CDR3 protein: CASSRSGSTGELFF
CDR3 DNA: TGTGCCAGCAGTAGAAGCGGGTCCACCGGGGAGCTGTTTTTT

D gene: TRBD1
J gene: TRBJ2-7
clone size: -
V gene: TRBV5-1
CDR3 protein: CASRRGQGPTYEQYF
CDR3 DNA: TGCGCCAGCCGGCGGGGACAGGGCCCTACCTACGAGCAGTACTTC

D gene: TRBD1
J gene: TRBJ1-4
clone size: -
V gene: TRBV5-4
CDR3 protein: CASSSRDRGGEKLFF
CDR3 DNA: TGTGCCAGCAGCTCCCGGGACAGAGGGGGTGAAAAACTGTTTTTT

D gene: TRBD1
J gene: TRBJ1-3
clone size: -
V gene: TRBV28
CDR3 protein: CASSTGGPGNTIYF
CDR3 DNA: TGTGCCAGCAGTACAGGGGGCCCCGGAAACACCATATATTTT

D gene: TRBD1
J gene: TRBJ1-2
clone size: -
V gene: TRBV30
CDR3 protein: CAWTEIRGTGGGYGYTF
CDR3 DNA: TGTGCCTGGACCGAAATCCGTGGGACAGGGGGCGGCTATGGCTACACCTTC

D gene: -
J gene: TRBJ2-1
clone size: -
V gene: TRBV15
CDR3 protein: CATNPGSFKNEQFF
CDR3 DNA: TGTGCCACCAACCCGGGTTCCTTCAAGAATGAGCAGTTCTTC

D gene: TRBD2
J gene: TRBJ2-2
clone size: few
V gene: TRBV5-4
CDR3 protein: CASSLGSSGVNTGELFF
CDR3 DNA: TGTGCCAGCAGCTTGGGGTCTAGCGGAGTCAACACCGGGGAGCTGTTTTTT

D gene: TRBD1
J gene: TRBJ1-5
clone size: -
V gene: TRBV7-2
CDR3 protein: CASSSDRGDQPQHF
CDR3 DNA: TGTGCCAGCAGCTCCGACAGGGGGGATCAGCCCCAGCATTTT

D gene: -
J gene: TRBJ2-7
clone size: -
V gene: TRBV6-5
CDR3 protein: CASSYHSSKTGYEQYF
CDR3 DNA: TGTGCCAGCAGTTACCACTCATCAAAAACAGGCTACGAGCAGTACTTC

D gene: -
J gene: TRBJ2-7
clone size: -
V gene: TRBV28
CDR3 protein: CASSLAGPAYEQYF
CDR3 DNA: TGTGCCAGCAGTTTAGCGGGTCCCGCCTACGAGCAGTACTTC

D gene: -
J gene: TRBJ1-6
clone size: -
V gene: TRBV5-1
CDR3 protein: CASSSNTGGDSPLHF
CDR3 DNA: TGCGCCAGCAGCTCAAATACAGGTGGGGATTCACCCCTCCACTTT

D gene: -
J gene: TRBJ1-1
clone size: -
V gene: TRBV25-1
CDR3 protein: CASSEQGIYTEAFF
CDR3 DNA: TGTGCCAGCAGTGAACAGGGAATTTACACTGAAGCTTTCTTT

D gene: TRBD1
J gene: TRBJ2-7
clone size: -
V gene: TRBV27
CDR3 protein: CASSLRDRGPKIYEQYF
CDR3 DNA: TGTGCCAGCAGTCTCCGGGACAGGGGGCCAAAAATTTACGAGCAGTACTTC

D gene: TRBD2
J gene: TRBJ2-7
clone size: -
V gene: TRBV14
CDR3 protein: CASSQAPSGRPQYF
CDR3 DNA: TGTGCCAGCAGCCAAGCGCCTAGCGGGAGGCCGCAGTACTTC

D gene: -
J gene: TRBJ2-7
clone size: -
V gene: TRBV21-1
CDR3 protein: CASSKVRESTYEQYF
CDR3 DNA: TGTGCCAGCAGCAAAGTCCGGGAGTCAACGTACGAGCAGTACTTC

D gene: TRBD1
J gene: TRBJ2-7
clone size: -
V gene: TRBV7-6
CDR3 protein: CASSPQTGGSEQYF
CDR3 DNA: TGTGCCAGCAGCCCCCAGACAGGGGGGAGCGAGCAGTACTTC

D gene: -
J gene: TRBJ2-3
clone size: -
V gene: TRBV5-1
CDR3 protein: CASRQDSTDTQYF
CDR3 DNA: TGCGCCAGCAGACAGGATAGCACAGATACGCAGTATTTT

D gene: -
J gene: TRBJ1-2
clone size: -
V gene: TRBV12-5
CDR3 protein: CASGRIRVGYTF
CDR3 DNA: TGTGCTAGTGGTCGAATCAGGGTCGGCTACACCTTC

D gene: TRBD2
J gene: TRBJ2-2
clone size: -
V gene: TRBV6-6
CDR3 protein: CASRDSSGRGTGELFF
CDR3 DNA: TGTGCCAGCAGGGACAGTAGCGGGAGAGGAACCGGGGAGCTGTTTTTT

D gene: -
J gene: TRBJ2-7
clone size: -
V gene: TRBV30
CDR3 protein: CAWRVVQRYEQYF
CDR3 DNA: TGTGCCTGGAGAGTGGTACAGAGATACGAGCAGTACTTC

D gene: TRBD1
J gene: TRBJ1-5
clone size: few
V gene: TRBV19
CDR3 protein: CASSRGQENQPQHF
CDR3 DNA: TGTGCCAGTAGTAGAGGACAGGAGAATCAGCCCCAGCATTTT

D gene: -
J gene: TRBJ2-2
clone size: few
V gene: TRBV5-1
CDR3 protein: CASSPEQRWNTGELFF
CDR3 DNA: TGCGCCAGCAGCCCTGAACAGAGATGGAACACCGGGGAGCTGTTTTTT

D gene: -
J gene: TRBJ2-5
clone size: -
V gene: TRBV2
CDR3 protein: CASSEVQGQETQYF
CDR3 DNA: TGTGCCAGCAGTGAGGTTCAGGGGCAAGAGACCCAGTACTTC

D gene: -
J gene: TRBJ1-1
clone size: -
V gene: TRBV27
CDR3 protein: CASIGQMNTEAFF
CDR3 DNA: TGTGCCAGCATCGGACAAATGAACACTGAAGCTTTCTTT

D gene: TRBD1
J gene: TRBJ2-7
clone size: -
V gene: TRBV9
CDR3 protein: CASSLQGAGYEQYF
CDR3 DNA: TGTGCCAGCAGTCTCCAGGGGGCCGGCTACGAGCAGTACTTC

D gene: -
J gene: TRBJ2-7
clone size: -
V gene: TRBV7-9
CDR3 protein: CSSSYGLDEQYF
CDR3 DNA: TGTTCCAGCAGCTACGGGTTGGACGAGCAGTACTTC

D gene: -
J gene: TRBJ2-4
clone size: -
V gene: TRBV9
CDR3 protein: CASSVTGSEENIQYF
CDR3 DNA: TGTGCCAGCAGCGTCACGGGGTCAGAGGAAAACATTCAGTACTTC

D gene: TRBD1
J gene: TRBJ1-1
clone size: once
V gene: TRBV23-1
CDR3 protein: CASSQSRGPTEAFF
CDR3 DNA: TGCGCCAGCAGTCAATCGAGGGGGCCCACTGAAGCTTTCTTT

D gene: TRBD2
J gene: TRBJ2-3
clone size: -
V gene: TRBV7-7
CDR3 protein: CASSLGPRTSGSGGDTQYF
CDR3 DNA: TGTGCCAGCAGCTTGGGTCCGCGAACTAGCGGGAGTGGTGGAGATACGCAGTATTTT

D gene: TRBD2
J gene: TRBJ2-1
clone size: -
V gene: TRBV11-3
CDR3 protein: CASSLDTSGGEQFF
CDR3 DNA: TGTGCCAGCAGCTTAGACACTAGCGGGGGCGAGCAGTTCTTC

D gene: -
J gene: TRBJ1-6
clone size: once
V gene: TRBV6-5
CDR3 protein: CASSLGWGDSPLHF
CDR3 DNA: TGTGCCAGCAGCCTCGGGTGGGGAGATTCACCCCTCCACTTT

D gene: -
J gene: TRBJ2-7
clone size: few
V gene: TRBV4-2
CDR3 protein: CASSQVETRDYEQYF
CDR3 DNA: TGTGCCAGCAGCCAAGTGGAGACTAGGGACTACGAGCAGTACTTC

D gene: -
J gene: TRBJ1-5
clone size: few
V gene: TRBV5-1
CDR3 protein: CASSLEPGQRQPQHF
CDR3 DNA: TGCGCCAGCAGCTTGGAACCGGGACAACGACAGCCCCAGCATTTT

D gene: -
J gene: TRBJ1-2
clone size: -
V gene: TRBV6-5
CDR3 protein: CASSPRDTIYGYTF
CDR3 DNA: TGTGCCAGCAGCCCCCGGGACACCATATATGGCTACACCTTC

D gene: TRBD1
J gene: TRBJ2-7
clone size: -
V gene: TRBV7-6
CDR3 protein: CASSFGARQGHEQYF
CDR3 DNA: TGTGCCAGCAGCTTTGGAGCCAGACAGGGTCATGAGCAGTACTTC

D gene: -
J gene: TRBJ1-2
clone size: -
V gene: TRBV5-6
CDR3 protein: CASSPDDRNYGYTF
CDR3 DNA: TGTGCCAGCAGCCCAGACGACAGGAACTATGGCTACACCTTC

D gene: TRBD1
J gene: TRBJ2-3
clone size: once
V gene: TRBV5-1
CDR3 protein: CASRGQGWTDTQYF
CDR3 DNA: TGCGCCAGCAGAGGACAGGGGTGGACAGATACGCAGTATTTT

D gene: -
J gene: TRBJ2-1
clone size: once
V gene: TRBV7-3
CDR3 protein: CASSPGPADEQFF
CDR3 DNA: TGTGCCAGCAGCCCCGGTCCCGCCGATGAGCAGTTCTTC

D gene: TRBD1
J gene: TRBJ2-7
clone size: -
V gene: TRBV29-1
CDR3 protein: CSVGGTGREQYF
CDR3 DNA: TGCAGCGTTGGGGGGACAGGTCGCGAGCAGTACTTC

D gene: -
J gene: TRBJ2-1
clone size: -
V gene: TRBV14
CDR3 protein: CASSPLASYNEQFF
CDR3 DNA: TGTGCCAGCAGCCCACTAGCTTCCTACAATGAGCAGTTCTTC

D gene: TRBD2
J gene: TRBJ2-3
clone size: few
V gene: TRBV7-9
CDR3 protein: CASSLVLAGGAPDTQYF
CDR3 DNA: TGTGCCAGCAGCTTAGTCCTAGCGGGAGGGGCTCCAGATACGCAGTATTTT

D gene: TRBD2
J gene: TRBJ2-3
clone size: -
V gene: TRBV11-3
CDR3 protein: CASSPTTSGKSTDTQYF
CDR3 DNA: TGTGCCAGCAGCCCGACTACTAGCGGGAAAAGCACAGATACGCAGTATTTT

D gene: -
J gene: TRBJ1-1
clone size: -
V gene: TRBV9
CDR3 protein: CASSPFHQMNTEAFF
CDR3 DNA: TGTGCCAGCAGCCCCTTCCATCAGATGAACACTGAAGCTTTCTTT

D gene: TRBD2
J gene: TRBJ2-1
clone size: few
V gene: TRBV5-4
CDR3 protein: CASSPGLAGTNEQFF
CDR3 DNA: TGTGCCAGCAGCCCGGGACTAGCGGGGACCAATGAGCAGTTCTTC

D gene: TRBD1
J gene: TRBJ1-1
clone size: -
V gene: TRBV13
CDR3 protein: CASSSGGKSTEAFF
CDR3 DNA: TGTGCCAGCTCTTCAGGGGGTAAAAGCACTGAAGCTTTCTTT

D gene: -
J gene: TRBJ1-1
clone size: once
V gene: TRBV7-2
CDR3 protein: CASSLESGVEAFF
CDR3 DNA: TGTGCCAGCAGCTTGGAATCCGGGGTAGAAGCTTTCTTT